A selection of T cell receptor beta chains follows, all from one sample in a study of regulatory T cells in long-lasting Graves disease. TCRdb re-called the multiplex PCR reads through MiXCR, storing one row per CDR3 protein. The sample has over 650,000 distinct CDR3 sequences, roughly 30% seen once; the top ten hold roughly 41%. This specimen consisted of peripheral blood mononuclear cells (PBMCs), obtained when the disease was refractory, from a patient treated with antithyroid drugs. Receptors originate from a female donor with Graves disease. CDR3s include the opening cysteine and the closing phenylalanine or tryptophan. The order of the fields is CDR3 protein, CDR3 DNA, V gene, clone size, D gene, J gene. D genes are given only for firm matches. A clone size is listed for some rows: how often the clone was seen (once, few, many), or a class if it is expanded.

CSARAPRQQETQYF,TGCAGTGCCCGGGCCCCCCGGCAGCAAGAGACCCAGTACTTC,TRBV20-1,NA,NA,TRBJ2-5
CAWIPSSNTEAFF,TGTGCCTGGATCCCCTCCTCGAACACTGAAGCTTTCTTT,TRBV30,NA,NA,TRBJ1-1
CASSQTTGFGEQFF,TGTGCCAGCAGCCAAACAACAGGGTTCGGGGAGCAGTTCTTC,TRBV3-1,NA,NA,TRBJ2-1
CASSYSAYNEQFF,TGTGCCAGCAGTTATAGTGCCTACAATGAGCAGTTCTTC,TRBV12-3/TRBV12-4,few,NA,TRBJ2-1
CASSLAAGTTEAFF,TGTGCCAGCAGCTTAGCGGCAGGGACCACTGAAGCTTTCTTT,TRBV7-9,NA,NA,TRBJ1-1
CAWSLSSGGGRAFF,TGTGCCTGGAGTCTATCGTCCGGCGGTGGACGAGCTTTCTTT,TRBV30,many,NA,TRBJ1-1
CASSYRTGGTNYGYTF,TGTGCCAGCAGTTACCGTACAGGGGGAACTAACTATGGCTACACCTTC,TRBV6-9,few,TRBD1,TRBJ1-2
CASRYGGGRSGTEASF,TGTGCCAGCAGGTATGGAGGGGGGCGGAGCGGCACTGAAGCTTCCTTT,TRBV12-3/TRBV12-4,few,NA,TRBJ1-1
CASSSVTGEAGNTIYF,TGTGCCAGCAGCTCAGTCACAGGGGAGGCTGGAAACACCATATATTTT,TRBV7-9,once,TRBD1,TRBJ1-3
CASSLLSGKSGELFF,TGCGCCAGCAGCTTGCTTAGCGGGAAGTCCGGGGAGCTGTTTTTT,TRBV5-1,NA,TRBD2,TRBJ2-2
CASRPGQGLLGYTF,TGTGCCAGCAGGCCGGGACAGGGGTTGCTTGGCTACACCTTC,TRBV6-1,NA,TRBD1,TRBJ1-2
CASSSWTSGGSYEQYF,TGTGCCAGCAGCTCTTGGACTAGCGGGGGCTCCTACGAGCAGTACTTC,TRBV13,once,TRBD2,TRBJ2-7
CASSLPAGFSNQPQHF,TGTGCCAGCAGCCTACCCGCCGGTTTTAGCAATCAGCCCCAGCATTTT,TRBV28,few,NA,TRBJ1-5
CASSYSGAGVNEQYF,TGTGCCAGCAGTTACTCTGGGGCGGGAGTCAACGAGCAGTACTTC,TRBV6-5,NA,TRBD2,TRBJ2-7
CASSTLGAGYDYGYTF,TGTGCCAGCAGCACCCTGGGGGCGGGGTATGACTATGGCTACACCTTC,TRBV7-2,NA,NA,TRBJ1-2
CASKKGKDTEAFF,TGCGCCAGCAAGAAGGGGAAGGACACTGAAGCTTTCTTT,TRBV5-1,few,NA,TRBJ1-1
CSAGGAVGHYEQYF,TGCAGTGCCGGCGGGGCAGTTGGACACTACGAGCAGTACTTC,TRBV20-1,few,NA,TRBJ2-7
CASSLGLAGDYLSYEQYF,TGTGCCAGCAGCTTAGGACTAGCGGGAGATTACCTCTCCTACGAGCAGTACTTC,TRBV13,few,TRBD2,TRBJ2-7
CASSQDSRVGDGYTF,TGTGCCAGCAGCCAAGATTCCAGGGTCGGAGATGGCTACACCTTC,TRBV3-1,few,NA,TRBJ1-2